These 17 T cell receptor beta chains came from one sample sequenced in a study of CD4 T cells in relation to SARS-CoV-2 and coronaviruses. Before the COVID-19 pandemic, during about 2011-2018, CD4+ T cells were taken from unexposed donors. Isolation of CD4+ T cells took place after nine to ten days in culture. The antigens of these receptors remain unknown. The protocol was immunoSEQ multiplex PCR, while the TCRdb copy is restricted to in-frame clones and leaves out a portion. The sample shows around 25,000 clones, around 74% of them seen only once. The specimen was CD4+ T cells from PBMCs, cultured in vitro. The receptor source for this set is a human donor in good health.

The chain links TRBV5-1 to TRBJ2-2; 12 bases are a match to TRBD2. Trimming took 2 bases from V and 5 from J; bases not matched to a gene: 1. The CDR3 totals 15 residues. Germline V gene data show CDR1 as SGHRS and CDR2 as YFSETQ. The CDR3 protein is CASSFGTSGTGELFF. CDR3 nucleotides: TGCGCCAGCAGCTTCGGGACTAGCGGGACCGGGGAGCTGTTTTTT.

The gene calls are TRBV29-1 and TRBJ2-1; no firm D call. Germline CDR1 reads SQVTM; CDR2 reads ANQGSEA. The CDR3 runs 12 residues. V lost 7 bases and J lost 3, with 10 bases in between. This CDR3 is CSALTSYNEQFF. The CDR3 DNA reads TGCAGCGCCTTGACAAGCTACAATGAGCAGTTCTTC.

The rearrangement joins TRBV13 to TRBJ2-7; 11 bases align to TRBD1. The germline CDR1 and CDR2 sequences are PRHDT and FYEKMQ (reference sequence). This CDR3 spans 14 amino acids. J was trimmed by 2 bases and V by 5 bases; bases with no gene match: 2. Here the CDR3 DNA reads TGTGCCAGCAGCCGGACAGGGGGCGCCTACGAGCAGTACTTC. It translates to CASSRTGGAYEQYF.

V and J are TRBV19 and TRBJ2-1, with D maybe TRBD1 (5 bases). Trimming took off 6 bases at V and 8 bases at J, with 8 bases between the two ends. CDR1 and CDR2 from the germline V gene are LNHDA and SQIVND (reference sequence). The CDR3 has 11 amino acids. Written as DNA, the CDR3 is TGTGCCAGTAGAGCAGGGTATGAGCAGTTCTTC. Translated: CASRAGYEQFF.

The chain carries TRBV19 and TRBJ2-1; D unclear. The germline V gene has CDR1 LNHDA and CDR2 SQIVND (reference sequence). This CDR3 is 16 amino acids long. V lost 7 bases to trimming and J lost 6 bases, with 22 bases between them. CDR3 residues: CASIQRSYGAGNEQFF. DNA of the CDR3: TGTGCCAGTATCCAGCGCTCGTACGGAGCTGGCAATGAGCAGTTCTTC.

The V and J genes are TRBV10-3 and TRBJ1-1, with no clear D. V gave up 3 bases and J gave up 4 bases, with 12 bases separating them. The CDR3 is 14 amino acids. CDR1 and CDR2 from the germline V gene are ENHRY and SYGVKD. CDR3 DNA sequence: TGTGCCATCAGTGATCCCAAAAGGAGCACTGAAGCTTTCTTT. This translates into CAISDPKRSTEAFF.

The gene calls are TRBV25-1 and TRBJ2-7; 7 nucleotides agree with TRBD2. Per germline, CDR1 MGHDK and CDR2 SYGVNS. This CDR3 is built from 14 residues. V dropped 4 bases and J dropped 2; count of bases not matched to a gene: 5. The CDR3 here is CASSARDYPYEQYF. The CDR3 region has the DNA TGTGCCAGCAGTGCCCGGGACTACCCCTACGAGCAGTACTTC.

V is TRBV15 and J is TRBJ1-5; TRBD1 matches 9 bases. Germline loops: CDR1 LNHNV, CDR2 YYDKDF (reference sequence). The CDR3 consists of 17 residues. V was pared by 4 bases and J by 3 bases, with 10 bases of the junction left unmatched. CDR3 loop: CATSTQQGARNNQPQHF. In DNA form, the CDR3 reads TGTGCCACCAGCACACAACAGGGGGCGCGGAACAATCAGCCCCAGCATTTT.

The J gene is TRBJ2-3, the V gene TRBV5-4; D gene unclear. Germline CDR1 and CDR2: SGHNT and YYREEE (reference sequence). V dropped 4 bases and J dropped 2 bases, with 11 bases sitting between them. The CDR3 is 14 residues long. The CDR3 is CASSINLFTDTQYF. Here the CDR3 DNA reads TGTGCCAGCAGCATTAACCTATTCACAGATACGCAGTATTTT.

The chain carries TRBV5-4 and TRBJ2-3; TRBD2 might be the D (5 bases). The CDR3 totals 14 residues. Germline lookup yields CDR1 SGHNT and CDR2 YYREEE (reference sequence). Trimming shortened V by 3 bases and J by 2 bases, and 10 bases separated the two germline ends. This chain's CDR3 is CASSSLTNTDTQYF. DNA of the CDR3: TGTGCCAGCAGCTCTCTGACTAACACAGATACGCAGTATTTT.

V usage is TRBV7-6 and J usage is TRBJ2-1; D gene uncertain. Between the trimmed V and J ends, which lost 2 bases and 0 bases, there was a span of 8 bases. This CDR3 spans 15 amino acids. Germline CDR1 is SGHVS and CDR2 is FNYEAQ. This chain's CDR3 is CASSLNGGSYNEQFF. Written as DNA, the CDR3 is TGTGCCAGCAGCTTAAATGGCGGCTCCTACAATGAGCAGTTCTTC.

The chain employs TRBV27 and TRBJ1-1; 9 bases align to TRBD1. V was pared by 3 bases and J by 4 bases, with 12 bases of the junction left unmatched. Germline V gene lookup returns CDR1 MNHEY and CDR2 SMNVEV (reference sequence). CDR3 length: 17 amino acids. The CDR3 region is CASSFTGQGILLTEAFF. CDR3 DNA: TGTGCCAGCAGTTTTACGGGACAGGGAATTCTCCTCACTGAAGCTTTCTTT.

This chain uses TRBV7-8 with TRBJ2-1, with TRBD2 matching over 8 bases. Per the germline V gene, CDR1 is SGHVS and CDR2 is FQNEAQ. The CDR3 is made up of 15 amino acids. J gave up 0 bases and V 7 bases, and 5 bases lay outside the gene matches. CDR3 nucleotide sequence: TGTGCCAGCAACCCGGGGGGGATCTCCTACAATGAGCAGTTCTTC. Encoded protein: CASNPGGISYNEQFF.

The chain joins TRBV19 to TRBJ2-5; 9 nucleotides line up with TRBD2. The CDR3 length is 14 residues. Germline loops: CDR1 LNHDA, CDR2 SQIVND (reference sequence). Germline trimming cut 4 bases from V and 4 bases from J; bases unmatched to any gene: 4. This CDR3 is CASSRLAEGETQYF. CDR3 DNA sequence: TGTGCCAGTAGTAGACTAGCGGAAGGAGAGACCCAGTACTTC.

The V gene is TRBV6-1, the J gene TRBJ2-5; TRBD1 matches at 7 bases. Looked up from germline, CDR1 is MNHNS and CDR2 is SASEGT. The length of the CDR3 is 15 residues. V shed 2 bases, J shed 5 bases, and the junction held 8 bases outside the gene matches. The CDR3: CASSEISEGAETQYF. In nucleotides, the CDR3 is TGTGCCAGCAGTGAAATTTCAGAGGGGGCCGAGACCCAGTACTTC.

The J gene is TRBJ2-4, the V gene TRBV5-1; 9 bases are a match to TRBD1. Trimming removed 4 bases from V and 6 bases from J; junction bases left unmatched: 5. The CDR3 is 14 residues long. From germline, CDR1 is SGHRS and CDR2 YFSETQ. CDR3 DNA: TGCGCCAGCAGCGATACAGGGGGCGTAAACATTCAGTACTTC. It is translated as CASSDTGGVNIQYF.

The chain employs TRBV6-5 and TRBJ2-5; 8 bases fit TRBD2. The CDR3 covers 13 residues. V lost 6 bases and J lost 9; bases outside the gene matches: 9. Germline values: CDR1 MNHEY, CDR2 SVGAGI. CDR3 in DNA: TGTGCCAGCAGAACTAGCGGTAAGAGACCCCAGTACTTC. Its protein product is CASRTSGKRPQYF.